This T cell receptor (beta chain) appears in the sequencing data of a study of cytomegalovirus exposure and HLA in healthy donors. Turning to the study itself: In a previous analysis, about 100 million unique TCR beta sequences were found from 150 million to 200 million T cells.

Study-wide findings and caveats: Reports indicate that TCR beta sequences accurately predicted the HLA-A and HLA-B alleles of most subjects. Productive rates of about 87% or about 30% were seen for most TCR beta V segments in an earlier analysis.

The germline V gene encodes CDR1 GTSNPN and CDR2 SVGIG (reference sequence). This CDR3 is 13 amino acids long. About this clone: Antigen: not known. One junction end does not reproduce the germline sequence, and a read error may be involved.

13 Jbeta primers and 60 Vbeta primers were used for the PCR. Sequenced by immunoSEQ multiplex PCR; TCRdb stores in-frame clones only, minus some. This table has 150,000 to 200,000 clones, approximately 81% appearing once. The chain carries TRBV30 and TRBJ1-2; D perhaps matches TRBD1 (6 bases). This sequence originates from a male donor in good health and CMV-seronegative. The specimen sequenced was PBMCs. In DNA form, the CDR3 reads TGTGCCTGGATTTGGAGGACAGACGGTGGCTACCCCTTC. It codes for CAWIWRTDGGYPF.